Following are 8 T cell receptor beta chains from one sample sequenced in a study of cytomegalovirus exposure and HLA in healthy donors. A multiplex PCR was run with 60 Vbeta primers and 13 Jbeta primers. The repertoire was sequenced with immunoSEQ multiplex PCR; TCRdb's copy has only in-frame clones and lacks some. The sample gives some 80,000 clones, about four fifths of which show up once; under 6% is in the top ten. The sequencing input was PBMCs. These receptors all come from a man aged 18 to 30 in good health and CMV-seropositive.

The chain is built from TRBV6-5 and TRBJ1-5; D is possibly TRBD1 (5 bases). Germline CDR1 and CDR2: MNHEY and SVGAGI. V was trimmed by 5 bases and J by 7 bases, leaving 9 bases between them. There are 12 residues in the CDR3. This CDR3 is CASSARGQPQHF. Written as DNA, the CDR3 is TGTGCCAGCAGTGCTCGGGGGCAGCCCCAGCATTTT.

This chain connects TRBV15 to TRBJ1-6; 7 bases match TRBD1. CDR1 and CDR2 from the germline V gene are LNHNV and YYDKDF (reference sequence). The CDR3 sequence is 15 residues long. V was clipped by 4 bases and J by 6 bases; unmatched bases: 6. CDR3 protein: CATSNYQGGNSPLHF. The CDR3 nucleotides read TGTGCCACCAGCAATTACCAGGGGGGTAATTCACCCCTCCACTTT. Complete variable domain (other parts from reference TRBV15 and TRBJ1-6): DAMVIQNPRYQVTQFGKPVTLSCSQTLNHNVMYWYQQKSSQAPKLLFHYYDKDFNNEADTPDNFQSRRPNTSFCFLDIRSPGLGDTAMYLCATSNYQGGNSPLHFGNGTRLTVT.

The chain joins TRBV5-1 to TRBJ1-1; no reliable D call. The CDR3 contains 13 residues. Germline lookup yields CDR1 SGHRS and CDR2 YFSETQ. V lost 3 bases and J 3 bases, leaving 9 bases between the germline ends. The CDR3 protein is CASSWASDTEAFF. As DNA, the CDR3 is TGCGCCAGCAGCTGGGCGTCGGACACTGAAGCTTTCTTT.

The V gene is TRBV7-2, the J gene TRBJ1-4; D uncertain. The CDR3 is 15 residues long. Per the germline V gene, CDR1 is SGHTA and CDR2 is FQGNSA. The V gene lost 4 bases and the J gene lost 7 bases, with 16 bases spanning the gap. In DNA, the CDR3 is TGTGCCAGCAGCTCCCACCCGGCACGGGTTGAAAAACTGTTTTTT. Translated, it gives CASSSHPARVEKLFF.

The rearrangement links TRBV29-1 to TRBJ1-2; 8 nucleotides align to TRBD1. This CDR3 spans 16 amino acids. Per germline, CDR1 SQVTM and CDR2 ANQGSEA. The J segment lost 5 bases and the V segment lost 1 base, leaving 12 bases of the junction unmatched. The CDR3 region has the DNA TGCAGCGTTGAAGCGACAGGGGCCCGGCGGGGATATGGCTACACCTTC. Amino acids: CSVEATGARRGYGYTF.

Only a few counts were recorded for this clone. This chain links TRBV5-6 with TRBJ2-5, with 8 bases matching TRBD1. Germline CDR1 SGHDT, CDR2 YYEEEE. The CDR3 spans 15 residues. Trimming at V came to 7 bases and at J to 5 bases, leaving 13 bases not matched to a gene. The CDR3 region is CASSHQGAGGETQYF. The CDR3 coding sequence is TGTGCCAGCTCTCACCAGGGGGCAGGGGGGGAGACCCAGTACTTC.

The DNA of the CDR3 is TGTGCCAGCAGCTCGTCGGCGGGCTCCTACGAGCAGTACTTC. Residues: CASSSSAGSYEQYF. The chain carries TRBV7-3 and TRBJ2-7; the D gene is possibly TRBD2 (5 bases). The V end lost 4 bases, the J end lost 0 bases, and 10 bases lay between the germline ends. This CDR3 contains 14 residues. Germline CDR1 and CDR2: SGHTA and FQGTGA.

This chain's CDR3 is CAISEPPGTGAHFKTPYEQYF. The DNA for the CDR3 is TGTGCCATCAGTGAGCCCCCAGGAACAGGGGCCCACTTCAAAACGCCTTACGAGCAGTACTTC. The chain is built from TRBV10-3 and TRBJ2-7, with TRBD1 matching over 7 bases. Trimming removed 2 bases from V and 4 bases from J; junction bases left unmatched: 26. The CDR3 contains 21 residues. The germline gives CDR1 ENHRY, CDR2 SYGVKD.